The 28 T cell receptor beta chains reported below all come from one sample, sequenced in a study of blood T cell repertoires in COVID-19. Clones were sequenced by immunoSEQ multiplex PCR, and TCRdb holds only the in-frame ones, with some missing. The repertoire holds approximately 360,000 clones, with around 87% as singletons. Sequencing was done on a sample of PBMCs or T cells enriched from blood (not recorded which). All receptors come from a man aged 40-49 years in a cohort exposed to, infected with or recovered from COVID-19 (not recorded which).

J is TRBJ1-1 and V is TRBV27, with D perhaps TRBD1 (6 bases). The V and J ends lost 6 bases and 6 bases respectively, with 17 bases between them. The CDR3 extends over 14 amino acids. Germline V gene sequence: CDR1 MNHEY, CDR2 SMNVEV (reference sequence). The CDR3 sequence is CASRPTGTVAEAFF. CDR3 nucleotides: TGTGCCAGCAGACCGACAGGTACGGTCGCTGAAGCTTTCTTT.

This sequence joins TRBV30 and TRBJ1-6; D not certain. Trimming took 3 bases from V and 5 from J, leaving 5 bases between them. Germline V CDR1 and CDR2: GTSNPN, SVGIG (reference sequence). CDR3 length equals 12 residues. This CDR3 reads CAWRRNNSPLHF. The CDR3 region has the DNA TGTGCCTGGAGGAGAAATAATTCACCCCTCCACTTT.

CDR3 loop: CRDSRRQPQHF. The CDR3 DNA reads as TGCAGGGACAGTCGACGTCAGCCCCAGCATTTT. This rearrangement joins TRBV20-1 to TRBJ1-5, with D perhaps TRBD1 (6 bases). CDR3 length: 11 amino acids. Germline V gene lookup returns CDR1 DFQATT and CDR2 SNEGSKA (reference sequence).

This sequence joins TRBV6-6 and TRBJ2-3; 9 positions agree with TRBD2. J was trimmed by 2 bases and V by 1 base; bases with no gene match: 4. The germline gives CDR1 MNHNY, CDR2 SVGAGI (reference sequence). The CDR3 covers 16 residues. This CDR3 is CASSYYTSGYTDTQYF. CDR3 nucleotide sequence: TGTGCCAGCAGTTACTACACTAGCGGGTACACAGATACGCAGTATTTT.

The gene calls are TRBV7-6 and TRBJ2-2, with D possibly TRBD2 on 5 matching bases. This CDR3 is 15 amino acids long. V dropped 5 bases and J dropped 4 bases, with 14 bases sitting between them. CDR1 is SGHVS and CDR2 is FNYEAQ in the germline V gene. The chain's CDR3 is CASSLESRGTGELFF. As DNA, the CDR3 is TGTGCCAGCAGCCTAGAGAGTCGGGGCACCGGGGAGCTGTTTTTT.

The chain joins TRBV7-8 to TRBJ2-6, with 7 bases fitting TRBD1. Germline V gene data show CDR1 as SGHVS and CDR2 as FQNEAQ. CDR3 length: 15 amino acids. The junction had 2 bases not matched to a gene; V was cut back by 4 bases and J by 2 bases. For the CDR3, the DNA is TGTGCCAGCAGCTCCGACAGGGCTGGGGCCAACGTCCTGACTTTC. Translation gives CASSSDRAGANVLTF.

This chain connects TRBV15 to TRBJ1-5, with 12 bases that match TRBD1. The CDR3 length is 16 residues. Germline trimming cut 1 base from V and 7 bases from J; bases unmatched to any gene: 5. The germline gives CDR1 LNHNV, CDR2 YYDKDF (reference sequence). Written as DNA, the CDR3 is TGTGCCACCAGCAGAGGGGACAGGGGGCGCGGGCAGCCCCAGCATTTT. It translates to CATSRGDRGRGQPQHF.

The chain links TRBV27 to TRBJ2-5; the match to TRBD2 covers 13 bases. This CDR3 has 16 amino acids. Germline lookup yields CDR1 MNHEY and CDR2 SMNVEV (reference sequence). V was pared by 3 bases and J by 5 bases, with 6 bases of the junction left unmatched. CDR3 DNA: TGTGCCAGCAGTTTCGGCGGACTAGCGGGAGTGGAGACCCAGTACTTC. Translation: CASSFGGLAGVETQYF.

The chain has TRBV5-1 and TRBJ1-2, with D possibly matching TRBD1 (5 bases). The CDR3 contains 15 residues. CDR1 is SGHRS and CDR2 is YFSETQ in the germline V gene. Trimming removed 2 bases from V and 4 bases from J, with 15 bases in between. CDR3 bases: TGCGCCAGCAGCTTAAACGGGGGTAGTGGCTATGGCTACACCTTC. This encodes CASSLNGGSGYGYTF. Drawing the rest from reference TRBV5-1 and TRBJ1-2, the complete variable domain is KAGVTQTPRYLIKTRGQQVTLSCSPISGHRSVSWYQQTPGQGLQFLFEYFSETQRNKGNFPGRFSGRQFSNSRSEMNVSTLELGDSALYLCASSLNGGSGYGYTFGSGTRLTVV.

The chain couples TRBV5-4 to TRBJ2-4; 10 bases align to TRBD1. Germline lookup yields CDR1 SGHNT and CDR2 YYREEE (reference sequence). Germline trimming cut 8 bases from V and 1 base from J; bases unmatched to any gene: 12. The CDR3 extends over 17 amino acids. CDR3 protein: CASAATGTGVAKNIQYF. CDR3 bases: TGTGCCAGTGCCGCGACCGGGACAGGGGTCGCCAAAAACATTCAGTACTTC. The variable domain in full, with the rest retrieved from reference TRBV5-4 and TRBJ2-4, is ETGVTQSPTHLIKTRGQQVTLRCSSQSGHNTVSWYQQALGQGPQFIFQYYREEENGRGNFPPRFSGLQFPNYSSELNVNALELDDSALYLCASAATGTGVAKNIQYFGAGTRLSVL.

This sequence joins TRBV9 and TRBJ2-7; D ambiguous. The V end was cut by 4 bases, the J end by 1 base, with 3 bases between. Germline V gene lookup returns CDR1 SGDLS and CDR2 YYNGEE. The length of the CDR3 is 11 residues. CDR3 sequence reads: CASSPSYEQYF. DNA for the CDR3: TGTGCCAGCAGCCCATCCTACGAGCAGTACTTC.

The table lists this clone with a count of one. This sequence joins TRBV2 and TRBJ1-3; D might be TRBD1 (6 bases). CDR1 and CDR2 from the germline V gene are SNHLY and FYNNEI. V gave up 4 bases and J gave up 2 bases, with 9 bases separating them. The CDR3 has 14 amino acids. CDR3 nucleotides: TGTGCCAGCAGTGCTCGGACAGCTGGAAACACCATATATTTT. Protein sequence: CASSARTAGNTIYF.

The V and J genes are TRBV30 and TRBJ1-5, with TRBD1 matching 7 bases. This CDR3 has 14 residues. The germline CDR1 and CDR2 sequences are GTSNPN and SVGIG (reference sequence). Germline trimming cut 3 bases from V and 3 bases from J; bases unmatched to any gene: 5. CDR3 loop: CAWRPGQNNQPQHF. In DNA form, the CDR3 reads TGTGCCTGGAGACCGGGACAGAACAATCAGCCCCAGCATTTT. Complete variable domain (other parts from reference TRBV30 and TRBJ1-5): SQTIHQWPATLVQPVGSPLSLECTVEGTSNPNLYWYRQAAGRGLQLLFYSVGIGQISSEVPQNLSASRPQDRQFILSSKKLLLSDSGFYLCAWRPGQNNQPQHFGDGTRLSIL.

The chain is built from TRBV6-5 and TRBJ2-7; 9 bases map to TRBD1. CDR3 length: 14 amino acids. Germline V CDR1 and CDR2: MNHEY, SVGAGI. With 2 bases clipped from V and 6 bases from J, the junction kept 5 bases outside the gene matches. CDR3 loop: CASSYGTGYREQYF. CDR3 nucleotide sequence: TGTGCCAGCAGTTACGGGACAGGGTATCGCGAGCAGTACTTC.

V gene TRBV10-3 combines with J gene TRBJ1-6; D uncertain. Trimming pared 6 bases from V and 10 bases from J, leaving 13 bases between. Germline CDR1 is ENHRY and CDR2 is SYGVKD. The CDR3 covers 13 residues. The chain's CDR3 is CAIRREEGSPLHF. CDR3 bases: TGTGCCATCAGGAGGGAAGAGGGATCACCCCTCCACTTT.

The V gene is TRBV7-9, the J gene TRBJ2-7, with 13 bases fitting TRBD2. Germline V gene sequence: CDR1 SEHNR, CDR2 FQNEAQ (reference sequence). The CDR3 spans 15 residues. Losses at the gene ends were 4 bases for V and 5 bases for J; bases not matched to a gene: 5. The CDR3 spells CASSSRLAGGDEQYF. The CDR3 DNA reads TGTGCCAGCAGCTCGCGACTAGCGGGAGGAGACGAGCAGTACTTC.

The chain joins TRBV5-1 to TRBJ2-1, with D perhaps matching TRBD1 (7 bases). V was shortened by 4 bases and J by 2 bases, with 13 bases between the two germline ends. The CDR3 length is 15 residues. CDR1 is SGHRS, CDR2 YFSETQ, per germline. Written as DNA, the CDR3 is TGCGCCAGCAGCCCAGGGGGGCGCCCCTACAATGAGCAGTTCTTC. This encodes CASSPGGRPYNEQFF.

The chain recombines TRBV5-1 with TRBJ1-4; 9 positions match TRBD1. This CDR3 spans 16 amino acids. The J segment lost 4 bases and the V segment lost 2 bases, leaving 6 bases of the junction unmatched. Per germline, CDR1 SGHRS and CDR2 YFSETQ. CDR3 in amino acids: CASSFATGGDNEKLFF. DNA for the CDR3: TGCGCCAGCAGCTTCGCCACAGGGGGCGATAATGAAAAACTGTTTTTT. The complete variable domain, with remaining parts taken from reference TRBV5-1 and TRBJ1-4, reads KAGVTQTPRYLIKTRGQQVTLSCSPISGHRSVSWYQQTPGQGLQFLFEYFSETQRNKGNFPGRFSGRQFSNSRSEMNVSTLELGDSALYLCASSFATGGDNEKLFFGSGTQLSVL.

This clone has just a few counts. The J gene is TRBJ1-2, the V gene TRBV9; TRBD1 matches at 9 bases. Germline CDR1 is SGDLS and CDR2 is YYNGEE. The junction had 4 bases not matched to a gene; V was cut back by 0 bases and J by 4 bases. There are 15 residues in the CDR3. This CDR3 is CASSVVQGAGYGYTF. CDR3 sequence (DNA): TGTGCCAGCAGCGTAGTACAGGGGGCTGGCTATGGCTACACCTTC.

The rearrangement joins TRBV11-1 to TRBJ1-1, with D unclear. The germline V gene has CDR1 SGHAT and CDR2 FQDESV (reference sequence). Trimming took off 5 bases at V and 1 base at J, with 17 bases between the two ends. CDR3 length: 16 amino acids. Written as DNA, the CDR3 is TGTGCCAGCAGCCACCTGCGGGAGTCCCAGAACACTGAAGCTTTCTTT. It codes for CASSHLRESQNTEAFF.

In its sample, this clone was seen a few times. This chain joins TRBV21-1 and TRBJ1-5. TRBV21-1 is termed a pseudogene. The CDR3 is made up of 17 amino acids. CDR3 in amino acids: CASSKRLKRLPNQPQHF. CDR3 bases: TGTGCCAGCAGCAAACGCTTGAAGCGCCTGCCAAATCAGCCCCAGCATTTT.

The genes are TRBV7-8 and TRBJ2-1, with 11 bases identical to TRBD2. The CDR3 runs 15 residues. Per the germline V gene, CDR1 is SGHVS and CDR2 is FQNEAQ. J was trimmed by 9 bases and V by 5 bases; bases with no gene match: 9. CDR3 in amino acids: CASSPETSGRIEQFF. CDR3 nucleotide sequence: TGTGCCAGCAGCCCCGAAACTAGCGGGAGAATTGAGCAGTTCTTC.

The rearrangement joins TRBV6-4 to TRBJ1-5; D remains ambiguous. The CDR3 is 13 amino acids. With 6 bases removed from V and 4 bases from J, the gap between germline ends came to 10 bases. Germline V gives CDR1 MRHNA, CDR2 SNTAGT. CDR3 nucleotide sequence: TGTGCCAGCAGCGCAGAGAGGAATCAGCCCCAGCATTTT. This sequence encodes CASSAERNQPQHF.

The rearrangement links TRBV10-3 to TRBJ2-1; D may be TRBD2 (6 bases). The CDR3 is 14 amino acids. Germline V lookup: CDR1 ENHRY, CDR2 SYGVKD. V was pared by 0 bases and J by 9 bases, with 12 bases between. The CDR3 DNA follows: TGTGCCATCAGTGAGTCGAAGGGGCGGGGTGAGCAGTTCTTC. Translation: CAISESKGRGEQFF.

The V gene is TRBV5-8, the J gene TRBJ1-5; TRBD1 agrees at 9 bases. Germline CDR1 is SGHTS and CDR2 is YDEGEE. CDR3 length: 15 residues. Trimming at V came to 4 bases and at J to 2 bases, leaving 4 bases not matched to a gene. CDR3 region: CASSPRTGGNQPQHF. CDR3 DNA: TGTGCCAGCAGCCCCCGGACAGGGGGCAATCAGCCCCAGCATTTT.

The J gene is TRBJ2-7, the V gene TRBV30; D is ambiguous. Germline V lookup: CDR1 GTSNPN, CDR2 SVGIG (reference sequence). The CDR3 has 16 amino acids. Trimming pared 2 bases from V and 2 bases from J, leaving 19 bases between. The CDR3, as DNA: TGTGCCTGGAGTACTTCCTTGGGCAGAGCTCCCTACGAGCAGTACTTC. It translates to CAWSTSLGRAPYEQYF.

The CDR3 coding sequence is TGTGCCAGCAGCTTCAATAGTTACACCGGGGAGCTGTTTTTT. Translated, it gives CASSFNSYTGELFF. V gene TRBV5-5 combines with J gene TRBJ2-2; no clear D. Trimming cost V 2 bases and J 3 bases, with 8 bases left between them. The V gene's germline CDR1 is SGHKS and CDR2 YYEKEE (reference sequence). The CDR3 runs to 14 residues.

This chain uses TRBV19 with TRBJ2-3, with 9 nucleotides matching TRBD2. V lost 3 bases to trimming and J lost 6 bases; unmatched junction nucleotides: 10. Germline values: CDR1 LNHDA, CDR2 SQIVND (reference sequence). There are 16 residues in the CDR3. This CDR3 reads CASSILAGGVRDTQYF. For the CDR3, the DNA is TGTGCCAGTAGTATTCTGGCGGGAGGGGTCCGCGATACGCAGTATTTT.